This T cell receptor (beta chain) was captured by sequencing in a study of a mutant IDH1 vaccine in newly diagnosed glioma. In the study overall: First vaccine doses came 4-6 weeks after radiotherapy alone, or with temozolomide cycles. V12 came at week 35, V13 at week 47. The treated group averaged approximately 42 years old and was about 60% male, around 38% female.

The repertoire was sequenced with immunoSEQ multiplex PCR; TCRdb's copy has only in-frame clones and lacks some. The sample lists 43,000 or so clones, 85% to 95% occurring once. The germline V gene has CDR1 MDHEN and CDR2 SYDVKM. The V end lost 5 bases, the J end lost 4 bases, and 3 bases lay between the germline ends. CDR3 length: 11 residues. Remarks on this clone: Its target is not known.

Time point defined: week 35, safety follow-up. Vaccination used 300 ug of mutant IDH1 20-mer peptide per dose, with topical imiquimod. Astrocytomas found in donors were new, WHO grade 3 or 4, IDH1-mutant and ATRX-lost. This specimen consisted of PBMCs, obtained from a glioma patient whose treatment included an IDH1 peptide vaccine. The receptor's source is a man aged 50-60 years with glioma. V usage is TRBV28 and J usage is TRBJ1-5; unclear D gene. The DNA of the CDR3 is TGTGCCAGCAGTATGAATCAGCCCCAGCATTTT. Translating gives CASSMNQPQHF.